A single sample gave rise to the 28 T cell receptor beta chains below, sequenced in a study of T cells in Graves' hyperthyroidism and ophthalmopathy. Amplified TCR beta CDR3 regions derived from RNA transcripts. A first-round RT-PCR of the TCR CDR3 used the HTBI primer set. TCRdb re-called the multiplex PCR reads through MiXCR, storing one row per CDR3 protein. The sample yields some 510,000 distinct CDR3 sequences, 46% seen once. The sample comprised peripheral blood or thyroid tissue (not recorded which). The receptors derive from a woman between 18 and 30 years old with Graves' hyperthyroidism.

The chain links TRBV7-8 to TRBJ2-6, with D possibly called TRBD1 or TRBD2 (6 bases each). CDR1 and CDR2 (germline): SGHVS, FQNEAQ. The CDR3 length is 16 residues. The V and J ends lost 4 bases and 0 bases respectively, with 10 bases between them. The CDR3 DNA follows: TGTGCCAGCAGCTGGGGGGCTATCTCTGGGGCCAACGTCCTGACTTTC. Its protein is CASSWGAISGANVLTF.

This clonotype was seen only once. A read error may explain this, as a much larger clone is one base away. The V call is TRBV10-3, the J call TRBJ2-5; D possibly matches TRBD1 or TRBD2 (5 bases each). The CDR3 covers 15 residues. In germline, CDR1 is ENHRY, CDR2 SYGVKD. The CDR3 loop reads CATSDRDGQAETQYF. In DNA, the CDR3 is TGTGCCACCAGTGATAGGGACGGGCAGGCGGAGACCCAGTACTTC.

The rearrangement links TRBV6-5 to TRBJ1-6; the D is unclear. Trimming pared 6 bases from V and 7 bases from J, leaving 16 bases between. The germline V gene has CDR1 MNHEY and CDR2 SVGAGI. The CDR3 has 15 residues. CDR3 sequence (DNA): TGTGCCAGCAGCCACGACCCGGGTTACAATTCACCCCTCCACTTT. It translates to CASSHDPGYNSPLHF.

CDR3 coding DNA: TGCGCCAGCAGCCAACAAAACAGGGGAGTAGACTATGGCTACACCTTC. This encodes CASSQQNRGVDYGYTF. The chain uses TRBV5-1 and TRBJ1-2, with 7 bases aligning to TRBD1. CDR3 length: 16 amino acids. Germline loops: CDR1 SGHRS, CDR2 YFSETQ. The V gene end was trimmed by 4 bases and the J gene end by 3 bases; junction bases not matched to a gene: 12.

In its sample, this clonotype was seen many times. The chain employs TRBV2 and TRBJ2-7, with 9 bases fitting TRBD1. Germline V CDR1 and CDR2: SNHLY, FYNNEI. The CDR3 extends over 15 amino acids. The V segment lost 0 bases and the J segment 4 bases; nucleotides outside the gene matches: 4. The CDR3 bases are TGTGCCAGCAGTGAAGCGACGGGACAGGGATACGAGCAGTACTTC. It encodes CASSEATGQGYEQYF.

This clonotype was recorded at least ten times. The chain uses TRBV24-1 and TRBJ1-2, with D tentatively TRBD1 (5 bases). The CDR3 runs 14 residues. In germline, CDR1 is KGHDR, CDR2 SFDVKD. The V and J ends lost 3 bases and 0 bases respectively, with 7 bases between them. CDR3 DNA sequence: TGTGCCACCAGTGATGGGACCACTAACTATGGCTACACCTTC. It yields the protein CATSDGTTNYGYTF.

The V and J genes are TRBV20-1 and TRBJ2-2; 12 nucleotides align to TRBD2. In germline, CDR1 is DFQATT, CDR2 SNEGSKA (reference sequence). Trimming at V came to 0 bases and at J to 3 bases, leaving 5 bases not matched to a gene. This CDR3 has 17 residues. Written as DNA, the CDR3 is TGCAGTGCTAGAGAGGCTAGCGGGAGGGCCTACACCGGGGAGCTGTTTTTT. Translation: CSAREASGRAYTGELFF.

The V and J genes are TRBV7-9 and TRBJ2-7, with a weak D call TRBD2 (6 bases). The CDR3 runs 15 residues. The V end lost 3 bases, the J end lost 3 bases, and 15 bases lay between the germline ends. The germline V gene encodes CDR1 SEHNR and CDR2 FQNEAQ (reference sequence). This CDR3 is CASSLVGTGHYEQYF. The CDR3 DNA sequence: TGTGCCAGCAGCTTGGTAGGGACTGGACACTACGAGCAGTACTTC.

The chain has TRBV29-1 and TRBJ2-5, with 7 bases that match TRBD1. The V gene end was trimmed by 8 bases and the J gene end by 6 bases; junction bases not matched to a gene: 12. CDR1 and CDR2 from the germline V gene are SQVTM and ANQGSEA. The CDR3 covers 13 residues. The CDR3 is CSILTGNVKTQYF. DNA for the CDR3: TGCAGCATCCTGACAGGGAACGTGAAGACCCAGTACTTC.

This clonotype occurred many times. The chain joins TRBV24-1 to TRBJ1-5; the match to TRBD1 covers 12 bases. Unmatched junction bases numbered 8, after V lost 3 bases and J lost 9 bases. This CDR3 is built from 16 residues. The germline gives CDR1 KGHDR, CDR2 SFDVKD. CDR3 loop: CATSDASGQGASPQHF. In DNA form, the CDR3 reads TGTGCCACCAGTGATGCCTCGGGACAGGGGGCCTCGCCCCAGCATTTT.

This clonotype turned up a few times. The chain is built from TRBV4-1 and TRBJ1-2, with a possible D match to TRBD1 (6 bases). Trimming took 0 bases from V and 2 from J, leaving 13 bases between them. This CDR3 contains 16 residues. CDR1 and CDR2 from the germline V gene are MGHRA and YSYEKL. CDR3 region: CASSQDQRGLNYGYTF. The CDR3 DNA is TGCGCCAGCAGCCAAGATCAGCGGGGGCTAAACTATGGCTACACCTTC.

V gene TRBV7-6 combines with J gene TRBJ2-7; D may be TRBD2 (5 bases). Trimming cost V 3 bases and J 2 bases, with 11 bases left between them. This CDR3 has 14 residues. The V gene's germline CDR1 is SGHVS and CDR2 FNYEAQ. This CDR3 reads CASSLAGSAYEQYF. In nucleotides, the CDR3 is TGTGCCAGCAGCTTGGCTGGTAGCGCCTACGAGCAGTACTTC.

The rearrangement uses TRBV7-2 and TRBJ2-7; no clear D gene. Trimming stripped 3 bases from V and 4 bases from J, with 13 bases between. The CDR3 is 14 residues long. Looked up from germline, CDR1 is SGHTA and CDR2 is FQGNSA. As DNA, the CDR3 is TGTGCCAGCAGCTTTAAAAGTGTGGGATACGAGCAGTACTTC. This sequence encodes CASSFKSVGYEQYF.

This clonotype came up many times. The chain uses TRBV20-1 and TRBJ1-6; D remains ambiguous. This CDR3 comprises 12 residues. The V and J ends lost 3 bases and 7 bases respectively, with 7 bases between them. Germline CDR1 and CDR2: DFQATT and SNEGSKA (reference sequence). The CDR3 sequence: CSARSANSPLHF. DNA of the CDR3: TGCAGTGCTAGGTCGGCGAATTCACCCCTCCACTTT.

This clonotype was observed a single time. V and J are TRBV6-4 and TRBJ1-5; weak D call: TRBD1 (5 bases). CDR1 and CDR2 (germline): MRHNA, SNTAGT. V was shortened by 2 bases and J by 3 bases, with 8 bases between the two germline ends. This CDR3 region has 14 residues. Here the CDR3 reads CASSDGAPNQPQHF. The CDR3 DNA is TGTGCCAGCAGTGACGGGGCGCCCAATCAGCCCCAGCATTTT.

This clonotype occurred many times. The chain is built from TRBV12-3 or TRBV12-4 and TRBJ1-5; 9 bases align to TRBD1. There are 15 residues in the CDR3. The junction had 6 bases not matched to a gene; V was cut back by 5 bases and J by 4 bases. CDR3 loop: CASSPGTGWNQPQHF. CDR3 coding DNA: TGTGCCAGCAGTCCAGGGACAGGGTGGAATCAGCCCCAGCATTTT.

Ten or more counts support this clonotype. The CDR3 spells CASSWTGLQPQHF. In nucleotides, the CDR3 is TGTGCCAGCAGCTGGACAGGACTTCAGCCCCAGCATTTT. The chain has TRBV12-3 or TRBV12-4 and TRBJ1-5, with 7 bases aligning to TRBD1. The CDR3 is made up of 13 amino acids. V shed 6 bases, J shed 6 bases, and the junction held 5 bases outside the gene matches.

The chain's CDR3 is CASSPGRGAYEQYF. The CDR3 DNA reads TGTGCCAGCAGTCCTGGACGGGGGGCCTACGAGCAGTACTTC. V is TRBV2 and J is TRBJ2-7; 7 bases line up with TRBD2. The germline V gene has CDR1 SNHLY and CDR2 FYNNEI. The CDR3 is 14 amino acids. Losses at the gene ends were 5 bases for V and 2 bases for J; bases not matched to a gene: 6. The full variable domain, its missing parts supplied by reference TRBV2 and TRBJ2-7, is EPEVTQTPSHQVTQMGQEVILRCVPISNHLYFYWYRQILGQKVEFLVSFYNNEISEKSEIFDDQFSVERPDGSNFTLKIRSTKLEDSAMYFCASSPGRGAYEQYFGPGTRLTVT.

This chain links TRBV7-8 with TRBJ2-2, with 7 bases matching TRBD2. V shed 5 bases, J shed 4 bases, and the junction held 7 bases outside the gene matches. Germline V gene data show CDR1 as SGHVS and CDR2 as FQNEAQ. This CDR3 has 15 residues. This chain's CDR3 is CASSHPGRGTGELFF. DNA for the CDR3: TGTGCCAGCAGCCACCCGGGGAGGGGCACCGGGGAGCTGTTTTTT.

This clonotype was counted a few times. The genes are TRBV2 and TRBJ1-4; D is uncertain. The germline V gene has CDR1 SNHLY and CDR2 FYNNEI. V was shortened by 5 bases and J by 0 bases, with 7 bases between the two germline ends. The CDR3 is 14 residues long. CDR3: CASSQDTTNEKLFF. As DNA, the CDR3 is TGTGCCAGCAGTCAAGATACAACTAATGAAAAACTGTTTTTT.

The V gene is TRBV24-1, the J gene TRBJ1-5; weak D call: TRBD1 (5 bases). From germline, CDR1 is KGHDR and CDR2 SFDVKD. This CDR3 is 15 amino acids long. V was clipped by 3 bases and J by 6 bases, with 14 bases between them. This CDR3 reads CATSDADSRFQPQHF. CDR3 coding DNA: TGTGCCACCAGTGATGCAGACAGTAGGTTTCAGCCCCAGCATTTT.

Remarks on this clonotype: Germline and junction disagree at one end, which may indicate a read error. The chain has TRBV7-2 and TRBJ1-1; D ambiguous. Germline V CDR1 and CDR2: SGHTA, FQGNSA. The length of the CDR3 is 12 residues. The CDR3 nucleotides read TGTGCCGGCAGCTTACAGAACACTGAAGCCTTCTTT. It is translated as CAGSLQNTEAFF.

This clonotype is a singleton in its sample. A much larger clone lies a single base off, so this may be a read error. This chain uses TRBV9 with TRBJ2-7; D perhaps matches TRBD2 (6 bases). The CDR3 runs to 11 residues. Per the germline V gene, CDR1 is SGDLS and CDR2 is YYNGEE. CDR3 protein: CANSGLYEQYF. CDR3 nucleotides: TGTGCCAACAGCGGGCTCTACGAGCAGTACTTC. Based on the CDR3 plus reference TRBV9 and TRBJ2-7, the full variable domain is DSGVTQTPKHLITATGQRVTLRCSPRSGDLSVYWYQQSLDQGLQFLIQYYNGEERAKGNILERFSAQQFPDLHSELNLSSLELGDSALYFCANSGLYEQYFGPGTRLTVT.

The chain is built from TRBV24-1 and TRBJ1-4, with TRBD1 matching 8 bases. V lost 2 bases and J lost 4; bases outside the gene matches: 8. Looked up from germline, CDR1 is KGHDR and CDR2 is SFDVKD. This CDR3 is 17 amino acids long. The CDR3 DNA follows: TGTGCCACCAGTGATTCCAGGACAGGGCCTAATAATGAAAAACTGTTTTTT. This codes for CATSDSRTGPNNEKLFF.

The chain combines TRBV24-1 with TRBJ2-2, with 7 bases identical to TRBD2. The trim removed 11 bases at V and 9 bases at J, leaving 17 bases unmatched. Germline V gene lookup returns CDR1 KGHDR and CDR2 SFDVKD. The CDR3 sequence is 15 residues long. The CDR3 sequence: CASSPPGSGVRELFF. In DNA, the CDR3 is TGTGCCAGCTCACCACCCGGGAGCGGGGTCCGGGAGCTGTTTTTT.

This clonotype was counted at least ten times. The chain is built from TRBV24-1 and TRBJ2-5; tentatively, D is TRBD2 (5 bases). Deletions cut 3 bases from V and 2 bases from J, with 9 bases between. The CDR3 length is 14 residues. Looked up from germline, CDR1 is KGHDR and CDR2 is SFDVKD. CDR3: CATSDLDYQETQYF. DNA for the CDR3: TGTGCCACCAGTGATCTTGACTATCAAGAGACCCAGTACTTC.

The V call is TRBV29-1, the J call TRBJ2-3, with 9 bases that match TRBD2. Germline V lookup: CDR1 SQVTM, CDR2 ANQGSEA. J gave up 4 bases and V 6 bases, and 14 bases lay outside the gene matches. The CDR3 contains 16 residues. The CDR3 DNA sequence: TGCAGCGTCGGAGCGGGGGGTAGCGGGATCGCAGATACGCAGTATTTT. It is translated as CSVGAGGSGIADTQYF.

This clonotype turned up a few times. V and J are TRBV13 and TRBJ2-7; the D is unclear. CDR1 PRHDT and CDR2 FYEKMQ come from the germline V gene (reference sequence). Trimming removed 4 bases at V and 5 bases at J, with 15 bases between. There are 14 residues in the CDR3. The CDR3 bases are TGTGCCAGCAGCTCAACAACCACGGACCACGAGCAGTACTTC. This encodes CASSSTTTDHEQYF.